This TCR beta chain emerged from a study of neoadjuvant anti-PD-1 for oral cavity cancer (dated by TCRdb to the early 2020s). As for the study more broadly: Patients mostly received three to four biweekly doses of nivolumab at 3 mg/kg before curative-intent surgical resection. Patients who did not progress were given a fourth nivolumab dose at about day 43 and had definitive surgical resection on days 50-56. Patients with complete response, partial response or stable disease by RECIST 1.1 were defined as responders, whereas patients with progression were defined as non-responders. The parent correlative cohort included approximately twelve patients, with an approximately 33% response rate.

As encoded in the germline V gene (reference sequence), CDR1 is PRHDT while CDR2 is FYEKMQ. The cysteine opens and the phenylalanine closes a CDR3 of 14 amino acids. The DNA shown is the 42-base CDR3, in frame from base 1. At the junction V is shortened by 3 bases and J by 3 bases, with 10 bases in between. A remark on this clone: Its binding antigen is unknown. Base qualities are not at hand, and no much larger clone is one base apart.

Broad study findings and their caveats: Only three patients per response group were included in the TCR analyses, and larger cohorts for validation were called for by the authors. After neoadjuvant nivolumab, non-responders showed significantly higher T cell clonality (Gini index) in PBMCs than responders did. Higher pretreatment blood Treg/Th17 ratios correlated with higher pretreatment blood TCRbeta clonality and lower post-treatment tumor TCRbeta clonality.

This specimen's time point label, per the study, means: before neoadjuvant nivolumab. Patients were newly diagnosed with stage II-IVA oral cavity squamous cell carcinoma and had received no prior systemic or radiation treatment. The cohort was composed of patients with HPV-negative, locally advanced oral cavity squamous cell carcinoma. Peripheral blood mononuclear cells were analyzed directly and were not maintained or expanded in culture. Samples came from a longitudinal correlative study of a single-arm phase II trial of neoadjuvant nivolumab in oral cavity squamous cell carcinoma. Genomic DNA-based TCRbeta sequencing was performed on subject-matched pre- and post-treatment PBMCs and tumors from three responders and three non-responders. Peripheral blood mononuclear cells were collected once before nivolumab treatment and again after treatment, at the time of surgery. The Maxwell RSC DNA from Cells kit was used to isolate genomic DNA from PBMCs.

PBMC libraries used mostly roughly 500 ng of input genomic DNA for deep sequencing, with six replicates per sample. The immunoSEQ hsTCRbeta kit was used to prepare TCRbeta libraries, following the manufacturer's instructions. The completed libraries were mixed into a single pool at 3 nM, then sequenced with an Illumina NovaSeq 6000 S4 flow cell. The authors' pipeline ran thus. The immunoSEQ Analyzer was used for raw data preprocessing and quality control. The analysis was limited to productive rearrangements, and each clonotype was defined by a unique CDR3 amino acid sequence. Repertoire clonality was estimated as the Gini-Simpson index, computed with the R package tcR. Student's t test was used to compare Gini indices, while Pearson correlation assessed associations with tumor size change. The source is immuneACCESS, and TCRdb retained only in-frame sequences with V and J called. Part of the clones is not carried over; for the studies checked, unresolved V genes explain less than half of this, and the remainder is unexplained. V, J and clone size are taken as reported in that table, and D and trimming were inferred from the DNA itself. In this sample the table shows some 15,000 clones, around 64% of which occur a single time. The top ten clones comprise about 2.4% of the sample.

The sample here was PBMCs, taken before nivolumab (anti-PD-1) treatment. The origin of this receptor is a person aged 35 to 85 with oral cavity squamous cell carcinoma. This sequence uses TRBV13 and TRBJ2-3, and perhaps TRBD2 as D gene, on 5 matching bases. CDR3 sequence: CASSFPGRTDTQYF. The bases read TGTGCCAGCAGCTTTCCGGGAAGGACAGATACGCAGTATTTT.